The source of this TCR beta chain is a study of siplizumab effects on memory and regulatory T cells. Between the trimmed V and J ends, which lost 11 bases and 4 bases, there was a span of 21 bases. This CDR3 comprises 15 residues. Germline loops: CDR1 SEHNR, CDR2 FQNEAQ (reference sequence). Here immunoSEQ multiplex PCR was the method, and the copy in TCRdb shows in-frame clones only, minus some. The table records about 100,000 clones, over 90% of them present only once. Sequenced sample: non-Treg CD4+ T cells sorted from blood. The V gene is TRBV7-9, the J gene TRBJ1-3; D not certain. This clonotype originated in a human donor in good health. The CDR3 DNA reads as TGTGCCGTTCGTCGGGGTGTCCATTCCGGAAACACCATATATTTT. This encodes CAVRRGVHSGNTIYF.